Below are 20 T cell receptor beta chains sequenced from a single sample in a study of T cells in Graves' hyperthyroidism and ophthalmopathy. What was amplified from RNA transcripts were TCR beta CDR3 regions. Primed by the HTBI set, a first-round RT-PCR was run on the TCR CDR3. TCRdb passed the multiplex PCR reads through MiXCR, listing each CDR3 protein once. This sample yields about 270,000 distinct CDR3 sequences, of which approximately 16% are seen a single time; around 30% belongs to the top ten. What was sequenced was blood. The origin of the receptors is a woman aged 45-65 years with Graves' hyperthyroidism that later progressed to Graves' ophthalmopathy.

The J gene is TRBJ2-1, the V gene TRBV4-2, with 12 bases that match TRBD2. This CDR3 region has 16 residues. Germline V lookup: CDR1 LGHNA, CDR2 YNFKEQ. Germline trimming cut 3 bases from V and 5 bases from J; bases unmatched to any gene: 5. The CDR3 region is CASSHLAGGEDNEQFF. CDR3 nucleotides: TGTGCCAGCAGCCACCTAGCGGGAGGGGAGGACAATGAGCAGTTCTTC.

This clonotype came up many times. The V and J genes are TRBV24-1 and TRBJ2-7, with D possibly being TRBD1 (6 bases). Per germline, CDR1 KGHDR and CDR2 SFDVKD. The CDR3 extends over 16 amino acids. V lost 2 bases to trimming and J lost 0 bases, with 13 bases between them. CDR3 bases: TGTGCCACCAGTGATTCCAGGACAGACCGCTCCTACGAGCAGTACTTC. Translation gives CATSDSRTDRSYEQYF.

A note on this clonotype: It may be a read error: a sequence one base away is much more abundant. CDR3 loop: CASSGGTAGASVLTF. The CDR3 DNA follows: TGCGCCAGCAGCGGCGGGACGGCGGGGGCCAGCGTCCTGACTTTC. The chain joins TRBV5-1 to TRBJ2-6; TRBD2 is a possible D gene (7 bases). The CDR3 totals 15 residues. Germline V lookup: CDR1 SGHRS, CDR2 YFSETQ.

CDR3 residues: CATSPGQGGRPQHF. As DNA, the CDR3 is TGTGCCACCAGCCCGGGACAGGGAGGGCGGCCCCAGCATTTT. The chain carries TRBV15 and TRBJ1-5, with 9 bases that match TRBD1. Germline CDR1 is LNHNV and CDR2 is YYDKDF (reference sequence). After removal of 5 bases from V and 9 bases from J, the junction contained 8 bases not matched to a gene. The CDR3 length is 14 residues.

The chain is built from TRBV5-4 and TRBJ2-6, with D unresolved. The V gene lost 4 bases and the J gene lost 1 base, with 12 bases spanning the gap. CDR1 is SGHNT and CDR2 is YYREEE in the germline V gene (reference sequence). The CDR3 length is 16 residues. The CDR3 nucleotides are TGTGCCAGCAGCAGGCGGACGGCATCTGGGGCCAACGTCCTGACTTTC. Its translation is CASSRRTASGANVLTF.

On this clonotype itself: As the CDR3 is not closed by the conserved phenylalanine or tryptophan, this likely results from a read error. The chain recombines TRBV6-2 or TRBV6-3 with TRBJ2-7; the D is unclear. Deletions cut 5 bases from V and 2 bases from J, with 16 bases between. This CDR3 contains 15 residues. The germline V gene has CDR1 MNHEY and CDR2 SVGEGT. CDR3 sequence: CASSDAVEVAYEQYL. The DNA of the CDR3 is TGTGCCAGCAGTGACGCTGTCGAGGTGGCCTACGAGCAGTACTTG.

This chain connects TRBV5-1 to TRBJ2-5; 10 bases are shared with TRBD2. J was trimmed by 6 bases and V by 4 bases; bases with no gene match: 9. This CDR3 region has 15 residues. Germline V CDR1 and CDR2: SGHRS, YFSETQ. CDR3 bases: TGCGCCAGCAGCCCAATAGCGGGAGGCGAGAAGACCCAGTACTTC. It codes for CASSPIAGGEKTQYF. Drawing the rest from reference TRBV5-1 and TRBJ2-5, the complete variable domain is KAGVTQTPRYLIKTRGQQVTLSCSPISGHRSVSWYQQTPGQGLQFLFEYFSETQRNKGNFPGRFSGRQFSNSRSEMNVSTLELGDSALYLCASSPIAGGEKTQYFGPGTRLLVL.

This clonotype showed up many times. The V call is TRBV30, the J call TRBJ1-2, with TRBD1 matching over 12 bases. V lost 0 bases and J lost 8; bases outside the gene matches: 7. The germline gives CDR1 GTSNPN, CDR2 SVGIG (reference sequence). There are 15 residues in the CDR3. The CDR3 DNA reads as TGTGCCTGGAGTGTACTATTAGGGACAGGGGGCGGCTACACCTTC. It specifies CAWSVLLGTGGGYTF.

The sample holds many counts of this clonotype. The chain combines TRBV28 with TRBJ1-2; D gene ambiguous. V dropped 1 base and J dropped 7 bases, with 19 bases sitting between them. CDR3 length equals 16 residues. CDR1 is MDHEN and CDR2 is SYDVKM in the germline V gene. The CDR3 coding sequence is TGTGCCAGCAGTTTATATATCCCCATCAGGTTCTCTGGCTACACCTTC. Amino acid sequence: CASSLYIPIRFSGYTF.

This clonotype appeared many times. The chain has TRBV28 and TRBJ2-5; D is unresolved. The CDR3 contains 18 residues. Germline lookup yields CDR1 MDHEN and CDR2 SYDVKM. The ends were cut back, 6 bases at V and 4 bases at J, with 27 bases in the middle. The CDR3 spells CASRVFSMEYPSGETQYF. The CDR3 coding sequence is TGTGCCAGCAGAGTTTTTAGTATGGAGTACCCCTCAGGAGAGACCCAGTACTTC.

This clonotype was counted only a few times. The V call is TRBV27, the J call TRBJ2-7; D tentatively reads TRBD1 or TRBD2 (5 bases each). The CDR3 has 14 residues. Trimming stripped 6 bases from V and 3 bases from J, with 15 bases between. Germline CDR1 is MNHEY and CDR2 is SMNVEV (reference sequence). CDR3 nucleotide sequence: TGTGCCAGCAGCTCCTGGGGGTCAGACTACGAGCAGTACTTC. Protein: CASSSWGSDYEQYF.

This clonotype showed up many times. The chain joins TRBV5-1 to TRBJ2-2; D uncertain. Trimming removed 3 bases at V and 1 base at J, with 10 bases between. Germline V CDR1 and CDR2: SGHRS, YFSETQ. The CDR3 is 15 residues long. The CDR3 DNA reads TGCGCCAGCAGCTCCATAGAACAGAACACCGGGGAGCTGTTTTTT. As protein: CASSSIEQNTGELFF.

This clonotype appeared many times. The V and J genes are TRBV27 and TRBJ1-4; perhaps TRBD1 as D (5 bases). CDR1 is MNHEY, CDR2 SMNVEV, per germline (reference sequence). CDR3 length equals 14 residues. V dropped 3 bases and J dropped 6 bases, with 11 bases sitting between them. CDR3 loop: CASSFWGKDEKLFF. As DNA, the CDR3 is TGTGCCAGCAGTTTTTGGGGGAAAGATGAAAAACTGTTTTTT.

In its sample, this clonotype was seen many times. The chain uses TRBV3-1 and TRBJ2-7; 11 bases are a match to TRBD2. CDR1 and CDR2 from the germline V gene are LGHDT and YNNKEL (reference sequence). With 0 bases clipped from V and 7 bases from J, the junction kept 5 bases outside the gene matches. This CDR3 has 15 amino acids. Here the CDR3 reads CASSQEASGRREQYF. CDR3 nucleotides: TGTGCCAGCAGCCAAGAGGCTAGCGGGAGGAGAGAGCAGTACTTC.

The J gene is TRBJ1-3, the V gene TRBV5-1, with D possibly being TRBD1 (5 bases). The CDR3 is 14 residues long. Germline V gene lookup returns CDR1 SGHRS and CDR2 YFSETQ. Trimming stripped 2 bases from V and 0 bases from J, with 6 bases between. The CDR3 loop reads CASSFGTSGNTIYF. DNA of the CDR3: TGCGCCAGCAGCTTCGGGACCTCTGGAAACACCATATATTTT.

This chain uses TRBV27 with TRBJ2-2; TRBD1 agrees at 8 bases. The CDR3 is 16 amino acids. Germline trimming cut 2 bases from V and 5 bases from J; bases unmatched to any gene: 7. Germline CDR1 reads MNHEY; CDR2 reads SMNVEV (reference sequence). For the CDR3, the DNA is TGTGCCAGCAGTTTAGAAAGACAGGGGACAACCGGGGAGCTGTTTTTT. The encoded protein is CASSLERQGTTGELFF.

This clonotype was detected ten times or more. J is TRBJ2-3 and V is TRBV5-1; 9 positions match TRBD2. J gave up 4 bases and V 7 bases, and 10 bases lay outside the gene matches. CDR1 is SGHRS, CDR2 YFSETQ, per germline. The CDR3 covers 15 residues. For the CDR3, the DNA is TGCGCCAGCCGGTCAGCGGGAGGTTCTTCAGATACGCAGTATTTT. Its translation: CASRSAGGSSDTQYF.

This clonotype was counted only a few times. V and J are TRBV20-1 and TRBJ2-2, with TRBD2 matching 14 bases. J was trimmed by 7 bases and V by 5 bases; bases with no gene match: 15. This CDR3 region has 18 residues. Germline loops: CDR1 DFQATT, CDR2 SNEGSKA (reference sequence). The CDR3 region is CSALGPRGLAGDNGELFF. DNA of the CDR3: TGCAGTGCTCTGGGGCCCAGGGGACTAGCGGGAGATAACGGGGAGCTGTTTTTT.

There are a few counts of this clonotype. This chain connects TRBV7-3 to TRBJ2-3; D unresolved. V dropped 2 bases and J dropped 10 bases, with 10 bases sitting between them. There are 12 residues in the CDR3. In germline, CDR1 is SGHTA, CDR2 FQGTGA. CDR3 sequence: CASSLGPSAQYF. The DNA for the CDR3 is TGTGCCAGCAGCTTAGGTCCTTCGGCGCAGTATTTT.

The chain joins TRBV10-1 to TRBJ2-7; no clear D gene. CDR3 size: 11 residues. CDR1 WNHNN and CDR2 SYGVQD come from the germline V gene (reference sequence). V dropped 8 bases and J dropped 4 bases, with 9 bases sitting between them. CDR3 residues: CASSNHYEQYF. The CDR3 bases are TGCGCCAGCTCCAACCATTACGAGCAGTACTTC.